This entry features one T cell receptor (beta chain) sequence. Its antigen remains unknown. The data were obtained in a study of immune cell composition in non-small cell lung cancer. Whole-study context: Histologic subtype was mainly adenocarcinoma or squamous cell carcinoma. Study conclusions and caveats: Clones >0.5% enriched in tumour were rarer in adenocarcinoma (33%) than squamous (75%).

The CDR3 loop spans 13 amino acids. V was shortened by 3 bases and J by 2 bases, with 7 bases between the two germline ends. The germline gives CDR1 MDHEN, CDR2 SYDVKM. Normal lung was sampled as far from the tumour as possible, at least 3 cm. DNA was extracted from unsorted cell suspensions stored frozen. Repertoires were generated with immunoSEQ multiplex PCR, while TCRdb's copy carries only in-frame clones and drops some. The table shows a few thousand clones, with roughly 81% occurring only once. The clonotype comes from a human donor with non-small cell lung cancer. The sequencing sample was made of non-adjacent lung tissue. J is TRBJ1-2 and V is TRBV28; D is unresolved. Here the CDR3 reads CASSLMENYGYTF. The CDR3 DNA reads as TGTGCCAGCAGTTTGATGGAGAACTATGGCTACACCTTC.